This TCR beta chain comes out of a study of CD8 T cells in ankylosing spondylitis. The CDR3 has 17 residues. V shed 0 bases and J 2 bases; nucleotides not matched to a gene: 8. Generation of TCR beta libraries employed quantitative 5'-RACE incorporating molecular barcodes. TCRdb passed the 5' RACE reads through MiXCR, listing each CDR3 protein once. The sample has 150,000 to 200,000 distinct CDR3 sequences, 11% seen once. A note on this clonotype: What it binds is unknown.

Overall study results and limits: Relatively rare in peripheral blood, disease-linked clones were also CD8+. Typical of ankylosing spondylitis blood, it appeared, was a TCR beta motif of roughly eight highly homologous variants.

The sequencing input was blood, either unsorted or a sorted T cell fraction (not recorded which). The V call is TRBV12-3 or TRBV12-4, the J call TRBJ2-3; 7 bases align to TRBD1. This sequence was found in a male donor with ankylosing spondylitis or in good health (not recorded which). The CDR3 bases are TGTGCCAGCAGTTTAGCACTCAGGGGGTCTCACACAGATACGCAGTATTTT. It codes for CASSLALRGSHTDTQYF.